The entry that follows covers one T cell receptor beta chain sequence. No antigen is known for it. The record originates from a study of CD4 T cells in relation to SARS-CoV-2 and coronaviruses. Study observations and caveats: The cross-reactivity analysis covered only spike protein, not other viral proteins.

Assay used: immunoSEQ multiplex PCR; TCRdb lists only in-frame clones, some missing. In the table there are roughly 21,000 clones, more than 60% of which are singletons. With 5 bases removed from V and 6 bases from J, the gap between germline ends came to 11 bases. The CDR3 loop spans 12 amino acids. Germline lookup yields CDR1 MGHRA and CDR2 YSYEKL. Unexposed donor CD4+ T cells date from about 2011-2019, before the COVID-19 pandemic. CD4+ T cells were isolated from the cells after 10 days of culture. This clonotype was obtained from a human donor in good health. The sample consisted of CD4+ T cells from PBMCs, cultured in vitro. This chain uses TRBV4-1 with TRBJ2-7; a possible D gene is TRBD2 (6 bases). The CDR3 nucleotides are TGCGCCAGCAGCGAAACTAGCAGCGAGCAGTACTTC. Its protein product is CASSETSSEQYF.